The 8 T cell receptor beta chains reported below all come from one sample, sequenced in a study of blood T cell repertoires in COVID-19. The table came from immunoSEQ multiplex PCR; TCRdb's copy has only in-frame clones and leaves some out. This repertoire shows 300,000 to 350,000 clones, nearly 90% found once; its top ten account for around 4.3%. What was sequenced was PBMCs or T cells enriched from blood (not recorded which). Receptors were obtained from a woman aged 18-29 years with acute COVID-19.

This clone occurred a few times. CDR3 region: CASSRDTIYEQYF. In DNA, the CDR3 is TGTGCCAGTAGTAGGGACACGATCTACGAGCAGTACTTC. This chain connects TRBV19 to TRBJ2-7; weak D call: TRBD1 (6 bases). Trimming pared 4 bases from V and 3 bases from J, leaving 10 bases between. This CDR3 region has 13 residues. Germline assignment: CDR1 LNHDA and CDR2 SQIVND (reference sequence).

The chain links TRBV12-3 or TRBV12-4 to TRBJ1-6; D remains ambiguous. The CDR3 sequence is 12 residues long. V gave up 1 base and J gave up 10 bases, with 5 bases separating them. The CDR3 sequence: CASSLVGSPLHF. CDR3 sequence (DNA): TGTGCCAGCAGTTTAGTTGGCTCACCCCTCCACTTT.

The count of this clone is one. The chain carries TRBV28 and TRBJ2-7, with D possibly TRBD2 on 5 matching bases. The CDR3 is 15 residues long. Germline V gene lookup returns CDR1 MDHEN and CDR2 SYDVKM. V was pared by 4 bases and J by 0 bases, with 13 bases between. The CDR3 protein is CASSSPGTSSYEQYF. CDR3 nucleotides: TGTGCCAGCAGTTCCCCTGGCACTAGCTCCTACGAGCAGTACTTC.

CDR3 nucleotide sequence: TGTGCCACCGGCAGGAACTATGGCTACACCTTC. This sequence encodes CATGRNYGYTF. This rearrangement joins TRBV19 to TRBJ1-2; D unresolved. CDR1 is LNHDA, CDR2 SQIVND, per germline (reference sequence). CDR3 size: 11 residues. V was clipped by 10 bases and J by 2 bases, with 8 bases between them. Full variable domain (remainder filled in from reference TRBV19 and TRBJ1-2): DGGITQSPKYLFRKEGQNVTLSCEQNLNHDAMYWYRQDPGQGLRLIYYSQIVNDFQKGDIAEGYSVSREKKESFPLTVTSAQKNPTAFYLCATGRNYGYTFGSGTRLTVV.

The V call is TRBV6-6, the J call TRBJ2-5; 10 bases line up with TRBD2. This CDR3 contains 17 residues. Germline V gene data show CDR1 as MNHNY and CDR2 as SVGAGI (reference sequence). Losses at the gene ends were 6 bases for V and 3 bases for J; bases not matched to a gene: 13. CDR3 nucleotide sequence: TGTGCCAGCAGCCGAGGGGCTAGCGGGAGCAGCGAAGAGACCCAGTACTTC. Translating it yields CASSRGASGSSEETQYF.

This chain joins TRBV11-1 and TRBJ2-1, with 9 bases that match TRBD2. This CDR3 region has 15 residues. J gave up 6 bases and V 4 bases, and 7 bases lay outside the gene matches. Per germline, CDR1 SGHAT and CDR2 FQDESV (reference sequence). CDR3: CASSYLAGAVNEQFF. In DNA form, the CDR3 reads TGTGCCAGCAGCTATTTAGCGGGGGCGGTCAATGAGCAGTTCTTC.

V usage is TRBV28 and J usage is TRBJ2-7; D might be TRBD1 (6 bases). Per the germline V gene, CDR1 is MDHEN and CDR2 is SYDVKM. This CDR3 spans 14 amino acids. The V end lost 5 bases, the J end lost 7 bases, and 18 bases lay between the germline ends. The CDR3 nucleotides read TGTGCCAGCAGTCCCCGACAGGTGTTGGGTGAGCAGTACTTC. Protein: CASSPRQVLGEQYF.

The V call is TRBV19, the J call TRBJ2-5, with 7 nucleotides matching TRBD2. The germline gives CDR1 LNHDA, CDR2 SQIVND (reference sequence). The CDR3 totals 13 residues. The junction had 1 base not matched to a gene; V was cut back by 1 base and J by 5 bases. The CDR3 DNA reads as TGTGCCAGTAGTATAGTGGGGGGGGAGACCCAGTACTTC. It is translated as CASSIVGGETQYF.